This T cell receptor beta chain was observed in a study of early T cells in non-severe SARS-CoV-2 infection. V lost 5 bases and J lost 0, with 19 bases in between. CDR3 length equals 17 residues. Looked up from germline, CDR1 is SEHNR and CDR2 is FQNEAQ (reference sequence). This clonotype has a count of ten or more. The protocol attached unique molecular identifiers to individual cDNA molecules. Each CDR3 protein is one row after TCRdb ran MiXCR on the 5' RACE reads. The table includes 30,000 to 45,000 distinct CDR3 sequences, approximately 10% detected once. The V gene is TRBV7-9, the J gene TRBJ1-2; the D gene is possibly TRBD1 (5 bases). The sequence came from an adult who was a healthcare worker with PCR-confirmed SARS-CoV-2 infection or an uninfected control (not recorded which). What was sequenced was whole blood. The CDR3 loop reads CASSPPGRTSSNYGYTF. The CDR3 DNA reads TGTGCCAGCAGCCCCCCGGGGCGAACGTCCTCTAACTATGGCTACACCTTC.